The sequence of this TCR beta chain was determined in a study of cytomegalovirus exposure and HLA in healthy donors. Study outcomes and limitations: Later analysis suggested most CMV-associated TCR beta chains were HLA-restricted. An analysis that was carried out later associated approximately 15,000 TCR beta sequences with HLA alleles at 0.05 false discovery rate. In all likelihood, a cluster of highly shared sequence variants was a sequencing artifact. In a later analysis, TCR beta V- and J-gene trimming was associated with a missense DCLRE1C variant.

Researchers ran the PCR with 60 Vbeta and 13 Jbeta primers. TCRdb's table, derived via immunoSEQ multiplex PCR, lists solely in-frame clones and lacks some. The top ten hold about an eighth of the sample, which has over 70,000 clones, around 70% seen once. Concerning this clone: Its specificity is not known.

V was clipped by 4 bases and J by 1 base; unmatched bases: 1. Germline V CDR1 and CDR2: MNHNS, SASEGT. CDR3 length equals 13 residues. Sequences were obtained from PBMCs. The chain uses TRBV6-1 and TRBJ2-7; 7 nucleotides match TRBD2. The receptor was derived from a human donor in good health. DNA for the CDR3: TGTGCCAGCAGTGGGGGACTATCCTACGAGCAGTACTTC. Protein product: CASSGGLSYEQYF.